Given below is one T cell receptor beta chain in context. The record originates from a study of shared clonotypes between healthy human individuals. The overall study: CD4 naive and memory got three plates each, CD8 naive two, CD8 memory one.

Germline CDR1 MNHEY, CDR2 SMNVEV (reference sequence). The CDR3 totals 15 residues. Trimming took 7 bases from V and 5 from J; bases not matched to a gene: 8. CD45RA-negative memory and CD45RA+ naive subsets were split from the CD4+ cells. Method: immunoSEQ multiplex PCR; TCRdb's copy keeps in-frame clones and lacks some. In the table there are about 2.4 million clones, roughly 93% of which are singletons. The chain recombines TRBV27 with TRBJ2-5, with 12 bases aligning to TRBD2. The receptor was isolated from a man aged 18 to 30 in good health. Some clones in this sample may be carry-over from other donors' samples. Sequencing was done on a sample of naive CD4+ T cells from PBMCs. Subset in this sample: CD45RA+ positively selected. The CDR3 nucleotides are TGTGCCAGCACCATGACTAGCGGGAGTTGGGAGACCCAGTACTTC. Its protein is CASTMTSGSWETQYF.